A single T cell receptor (beta chain) is shown here with its context. No cognate antigen has been identified for it. The input lacks base qualities; no much larger clone sits a single base away. The data derive from a study of technical replicates of blood from four donors (dated by TCRdb to the late 2010s). Library generation was performed with the immunoSEQ multiplex PCR assay. TCRdb limited this immuneACCESS table to in-frame rearrangements with V and J called. A share of clones is missing; checked studies link under half to unresolved V genes, and the rest is unexplained. Counted in this sample were roughly 70,000 clones; about 94% of them appeared once. The top ten constitute 0.3% to 0.45% of the sample. The CDR3 goes from the cysteine to the phenylalanine over 16 residues. Just the 48-base CDR3 DNA is kept, in frame starting at base 1. V is trimmed back by 8 bases and J by 5 bases, and the junction contains 14 bases that no gene match accounts for. Reading the germline V gene gives CDR1 SGHTA and CDR2 FQGNSA.

The sequence came from a human donor in good health. Here the chain combines TRBV7-2 and TRBJ2-3; the central 9 bases match TRBD2. The specimen was T cells isolated from PBMCs. This receptor carries the CDR3 CASSRGPSGNLDTQYF. The nucleotides are TGTGCCAGCTCTAGGGGTCCTAGCGGGAACCTAGATACGCAGTATTTT.